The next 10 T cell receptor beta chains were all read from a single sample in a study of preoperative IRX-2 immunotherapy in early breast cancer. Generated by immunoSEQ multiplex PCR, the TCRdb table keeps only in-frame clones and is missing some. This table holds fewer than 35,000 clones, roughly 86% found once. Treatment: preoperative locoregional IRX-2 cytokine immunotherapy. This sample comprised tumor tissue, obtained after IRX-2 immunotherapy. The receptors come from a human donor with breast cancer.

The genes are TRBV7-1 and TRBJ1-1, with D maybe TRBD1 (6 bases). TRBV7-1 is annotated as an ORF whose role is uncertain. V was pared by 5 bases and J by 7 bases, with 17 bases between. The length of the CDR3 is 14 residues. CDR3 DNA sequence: TGTGCCAGCAGCACCCAAGGGGGGCCTGGTGAAGCTTTCTTT. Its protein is CASSTQGGPGEAFF.

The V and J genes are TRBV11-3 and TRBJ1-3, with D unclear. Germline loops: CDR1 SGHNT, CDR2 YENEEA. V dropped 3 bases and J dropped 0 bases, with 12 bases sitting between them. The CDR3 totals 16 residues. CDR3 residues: CASSLGAESSGNTIYF. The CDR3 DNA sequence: TGTGCCAGCAGCTTGGGCGCGGAAAGCTCTGGAAACACCATATATTTT.

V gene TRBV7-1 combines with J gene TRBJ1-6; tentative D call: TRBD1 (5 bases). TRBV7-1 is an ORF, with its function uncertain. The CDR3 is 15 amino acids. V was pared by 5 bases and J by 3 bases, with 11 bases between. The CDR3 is CASSPGAVYNSPLHF. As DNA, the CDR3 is TGTGCCAGCAGCCCCGGGGCAGTCTATAATTCACCCCTCCACTTT.

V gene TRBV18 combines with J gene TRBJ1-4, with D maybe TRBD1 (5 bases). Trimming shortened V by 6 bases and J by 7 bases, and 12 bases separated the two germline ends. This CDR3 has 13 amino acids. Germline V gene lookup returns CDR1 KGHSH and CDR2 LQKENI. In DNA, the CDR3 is TGTGCCAGCTCCCCAAGGGGTTCTGAAAAACTGTTTTTT. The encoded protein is CASSPRGSEKLFF.

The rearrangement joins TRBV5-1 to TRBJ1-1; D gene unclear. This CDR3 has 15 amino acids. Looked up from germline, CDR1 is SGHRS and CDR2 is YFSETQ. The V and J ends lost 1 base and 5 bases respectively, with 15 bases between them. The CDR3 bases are TGCGCCAGCAGCTTGAAGGTTGCAGGAGAAACTGAAGCTTTCTTT. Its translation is CASSLKVAGETEAFF.

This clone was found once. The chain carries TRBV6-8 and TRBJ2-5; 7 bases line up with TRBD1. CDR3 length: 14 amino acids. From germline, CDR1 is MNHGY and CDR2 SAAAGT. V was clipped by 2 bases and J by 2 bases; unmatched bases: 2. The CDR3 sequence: CASSYLGQQETQYF. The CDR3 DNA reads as TGTGCCAGCAGTTACCTGGGACAGCAAGAGACCCAGTACTTC.

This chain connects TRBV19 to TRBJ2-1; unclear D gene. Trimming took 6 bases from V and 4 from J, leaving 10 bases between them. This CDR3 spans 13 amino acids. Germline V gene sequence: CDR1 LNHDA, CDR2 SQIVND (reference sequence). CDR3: CASSPDLYNEQFF. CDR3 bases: TGTGCCAGTAGCCCGGACCTGTACAATGAGCAGTTCTTC.

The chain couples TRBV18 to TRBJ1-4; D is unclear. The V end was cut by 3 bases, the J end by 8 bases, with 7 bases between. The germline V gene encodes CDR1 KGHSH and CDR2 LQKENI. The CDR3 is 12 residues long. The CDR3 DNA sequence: TGTGCCAGCTCACCTTTAGGGGAAAAACTGTTTTTT. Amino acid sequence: CASSPLGEKLFF.

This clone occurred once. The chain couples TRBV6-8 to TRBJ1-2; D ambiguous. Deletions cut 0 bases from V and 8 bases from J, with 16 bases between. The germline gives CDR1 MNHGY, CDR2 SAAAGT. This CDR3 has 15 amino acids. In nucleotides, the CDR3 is TGTGCCAGCAGTTACTCCCCAATTAACCGGGAGGGCTACACCTTC. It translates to CASSYSPINREGYTF.

CDR3 amino acids: CASGLAVGEETQYF. The CDR3 DNA reads as TGTGCTAGTGGTTTGGCAGTGGGGGAAGAGACCCAGTACTTC. The chain recombines TRBV12-5 with TRBJ2-5; either TRBD1 or TRBD2 may supply D (5 bases each). This CDR3 contains 14 residues. The germline V gene has CDR1 LGHNT and CDR2 FRNRAP. Trimming removed 1 base from V and 3 bases from J, with 9 bases in between.